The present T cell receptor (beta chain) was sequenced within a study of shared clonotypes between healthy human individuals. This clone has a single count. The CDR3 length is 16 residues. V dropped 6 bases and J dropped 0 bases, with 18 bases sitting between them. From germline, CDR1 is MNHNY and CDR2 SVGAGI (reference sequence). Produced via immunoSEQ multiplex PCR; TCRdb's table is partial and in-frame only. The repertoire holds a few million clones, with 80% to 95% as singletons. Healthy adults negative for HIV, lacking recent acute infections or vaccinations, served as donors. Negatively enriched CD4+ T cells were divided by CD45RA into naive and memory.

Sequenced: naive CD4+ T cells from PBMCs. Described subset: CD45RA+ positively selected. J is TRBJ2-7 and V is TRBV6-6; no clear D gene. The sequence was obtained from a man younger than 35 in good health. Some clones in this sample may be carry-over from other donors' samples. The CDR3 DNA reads TGTGCCAGCAGGCCAGCTCGTGACGCGAGCTCCTACGAGCAGTACTTC. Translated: CASRPARDASSYEQYF.